This TCR beta chain appears in the sequencing data of a study of glioma-infiltrating T cells after dendritic cell vaccination. Assay: immunoSEQ multiplex PCR; the TCRdb copy retains only in-frame clones and omits some. The sample includes tens of thousands of clones, about 81% of them seen just once. This clone was detected a few times. Stated time point: after dendritic cell vaccination, including at tumor progression/relapse. This TCR was recovered from a human donor with glioblastoma. The sequences come from blood, collected after dendritic cell vaccination.

The CDR3 DNA is TGCGCCAGCAGCTCCCGGGACAGGCTCTCTGGGGCCAACGTCCTGACTTTC. Its translation: CASSSRDRLSGANVLTF. V gene TRBV5-1 combines with J gene TRBJ2-6, with TRBD1 matching over 8 bases. The CDR3 has 17 residues. Germline V gene sequence: CDR1 SGHRS, CDR2 YFSETQ. Trimming at V came to 3 bases and at J to 0 bases, leaving 5 bases not matched to a gene. Together with reference TRBV5-1 and TRBJ2-6, the CDR3 gives the full variable domain: KAGVTQTPRYLIKTRGQQVTLSCSPISGHRSVSWYQQTPGQGLQFLFEYFSETQRNKGNFPGRFSGRQFSNSRSEMNVSTLELGDSALYLCASSSRDRLSGANVLTFGAGSRLTVL.